Shown below are 29 T cell receptor beta chains from a single sample sequenced in a study of blood T cell repertoires in COVID-19. Sequencing used immunoSEQ multiplex PCR; TCRdb keeps in-frame clones, though not all of them. This table holds tens of thousands of clones, approximately 83% found once. Sequencing used peripheral blood. These receptor sequences come from a man aged 40-49 years with acute or convalescent COVID-19.

The chain uses TRBV2 and TRBJ2-3, with 8 positions matching TRBD2. The V gene end was trimmed by 1 base and the J gene end by 0 bases; junction bases not matched to a gene: 9. The CDR3 runs to 18 residues. CDR1 is SNHLY and CDR2 is FYNNEI in the germline V gene. CDR3 sequence: CASSEEAGAHLSTDTQYF. Written as DNA, the CDR3 is TGTGCCAGCAGTGAAGAAGCGGGGGCCCACCTTAGCACAGATACGCAGTATTTT.

The chain couples TRBV29-1 to TRBJ1-1, with D tentatively TRBD1 (6 bases). Looked up from germline, CDR1 is SQVTM and CDR2 is ANQGSEA. The CDR3 is 12 amino acids. Trimming removed 7 bases from V and 1 base from J, with 10 bases in between. The CDR3 DNA follows: TGCAGCGGGCAGGGGTGGAACACTGAAGCTTTCTTT. Its translation: CSGQGWNTEAFF.

This sequence joins TRBV20-1 and TRBJ1-1; 7 nucleotides match TRBD1. Germline CDR1 is DFQATT and CDR2 is SNEGSKA (reference sequence). The CDR3 is 11 residues long. The junction had 7 bases not matched to a gene; V was cut back by 5 bases and J by 10 bases. DNA for the CDR3: TGCAGTGCTTCGACAGGGATGGCAGCTTTCTTT. Encoded protein: CSASTGMAAFF.

The chain couples TRBV2 to TRBJ1-5, with 8 nucleotides matching TRBD1. The V gene end was trimmed by 6 bases and the J gene end by 9 bases; junction bases not matched to a gene: 4. Germline CDR1 is SNHLY and CDR2 is FYNNEI. This CDR3 region has 12 residues. CDR3 protein: CASRGTGGPQHF. The CDR3 nucleotides read TGTGCCAGCAGGGGGACAGGAGGGCCCCAGCATTTT.

This clone was seen once. The chain carries TRBV30 and TRBJ1-2; D not resolved. The CDR3 has 12 amino acids. The V gene lost 4 bases and the J gene lost 3 bases, with 9 bases spanning the gap. CDR1 is GTSNPN and CDR2 is SVGIG in the germline V gene (reference sequence). CDR3 amino acids: CAWNERDYGYTF. CDR3 nucleotides: TGTGCCTGGAACGAACGGGACTATGGCTACACCTTC.

This chain links TRBV9 with TRBJ2-3, with 9 bases fitting TRBD1. CDR1 is SGDLS, CDR2 YYNGEE, per germline. Trimming cost V 3 bases and J 2 bases; bases outside gene matches: 7. The CDR3 has 16 residues. CDR3 protein: CASSGTGTGFTDTQYF. The CDR3 DNA sequence: TGTGCCAGCAGCGGAACCGGGACAGGGTTCACAGATACGCAGTATTTT.

The chain recombines TRBV5-5 with TRBJ1-3; D is unresolved. V dropped 4 bases and J dropped 3 bases, with 11 bases sitting between them. CDR3 length: 14 amino acids. Germline V gives CDR1 SGHKS, CDR2 YYEKEE (reference sequence). CDR3 sequence reads: CASSAFYSGNTIYF. As DNA, the CDR3 is TGTGCCAGCAGCGCATTTTACAGTGGAAACACCATATATTTT.

In this sample, this clone turned up a few times. The chain uses TRBV18 and TRBJ2-7, with 8 bases identical to TRBD1. Germline assignment: CDR1 KGHSH and CDR2 LQKENI. The junction had 4 bases not matched to a gene; V was cut back by 4 bases and J by 5 bases. The CDR3 loop spans 13 amino acids. The CDR3 spells CASSLDRGDEQYF. In DNA form, the CDR3 reads TGTGCCAGCTCACTAGACAGGGGAGACGAGCAGTACTTC.

This clone is medium-sized by share. This rearrangement joins TRBV3-1 (or the pseudogene TRBV3-2) to TRBJ1-5; D gene ambiguous. CDR1 and CDR2 from the germline V gene are LGHDT and YNNKEL (reference sequence). The CDR3 loop spans 17 amino acids. Trimming took 8 bases from V and 2 from J, leaving 22 bases between them. This CDR3 reads CASPFRRKGVGNQPQHF. CDR3 in DNA: TGTGCCAGCCCCTTTCGCAGGAAAGGTGTGGGCAATCAGCCCCAGCATTTT.

The chain has TRBV18 and TRBJ2-7, with 9 positions matching TRBD1. V lost 6 bases, J lost 3 bases, and 6 bases stayed unmatched. CDR1 and CDR2 from the germline V gene are KGHSH and LQKENI. CDR3 size: 14 residues. The CDR3 is CASSPGQGVYEQYF. CDR3 nucleotides: TGTGCCAGCTCGCCGGGACAGGGAGTCTACGAGCAGTACTTC.

In this sample, this clone turned up a few times. J is TRBJ1-6 and V is TRBV6-4; 10 bases match TRBD1. The V segment lost 3 bases and the J segment 7 bases; nucleotides outside the gene matches: 0. This CDR3 has 14 amino acids. In germline, CDR1 is MRHNA, CDR2 SNTAGT. The CDR3 DNA is TGTGCCAGCAGTGAGGGACAGGGGAATTCACCCCTCCACTTT. Translating gives CASSEGQGNSPLHF.

J is TRBJ2-5 and V is TRBV30, with 7 bases that match TRBD1. Germline CDR1 and CDR2: GTSNPN and SVGIG (reference sequence). The CDR3 contains 13 residues. V dropped 3 bases and J dropped 3; count of bases not matched to a gene: 4. CDR3 bases: TGTGCCTGGAGCGGGACAGCCGAAGAGACCCAGTACTTC. Translating it yields CAWSGTAEETQYF.

V usage is TRBV5-1 and J usage is TRBJ2-5; D might be TRBD1 (6 bases). Germline V CDR1 and CDR2: SGHRS, YFSETQ. The V and J ends lost 5 bases and 1 base respectively, with 12 bases between them. The CDR3 totals 14 residues. The chain's CDR3 is CASSPTGAQETQYF. Written as DNA, the CDR3 is TGCGCCAGCAGTCCGACAGGCGCCCAAGAGACCCAGTACTTC. The full variable domain, in which reference TRBV5-1 and TRBJ2-5 provide the parts outside the CDR3, is KAGVTQTPRYLIKTRGQQVTLSCSPISGHRSVSWYQQTPGQGLQFLFEYFSETQRNKGNFPGRFSGRQFSNSRSEMNVSTLELGDSALYLCASSPTGAQETQYFGPGTRLLVL.

This chain uses TRBV28 with TRBJ1-3; TRBD1 might be the D (6 bases). CDR3 length equals 19 residues. The germline V gene encodes CDR1 MDHEN and CDR2 SYDVKM. V shed 6 bases and J shed 3 bases, with 27 bases lying between them. The CDR3 protein is CASSQIGATDRLLGNTIYF. For the CDR3, the DNA is TGTGCCAGCAGCCAAATTGGGGCCACAGACAGGTTACTTGGAAACACCATATATTTT.

The chain couples TRBV7-3 to TRBJ2-2, with D possibly being TRBD2 (6 bases). The germline V and J ends were trimmed by 5 bases and 4 bases, with 8 bases remaining between them. The CDR3 runs 13 residues. In germline, CDR1 is SGHTA, CDR2 FQGTGA. In nucleotides, the CDR3 is TGTGCCAGCAGCCTGACTAGCACCGGGGAGCTGTTTTTT. This translates into CASSLTSTGELFF.

The chain combines TRBV2 with TRBJ1-5; D call uncertain. CDR1 is SNHLY and CDR2 is FYNNEI in the germline V gene. The CDR3 runs to 18 residues. V lost 7 bases and J 0 bases, leaving 22 bases between the germline ends. Here the CDR3 reads CASMHRGLGGYSNQPQHF. The CDR3, as DNA: TGTGCCAGCATGCACCGTGGGCTCGGAGGGTATAGCAATCAGCCCCAGCATTTT.

V is TRBV19 and J is TRBJ1-3, with 7 nucleotides matching TRBD1. Germline V gene sequence: CDR1 LNHDA, CDR2 SQIVND (reference sequence). J gave up 0 bases and V 4 bases, and 6 bases lay outside the gene matches. This CDR3 has 16 residues. DNA of the CDR3: TGTGCCAGTAGTAGTCAGGGGGGATTCTCTGGAAACACCATATATTTT. Translated, it gives CASSSQGGFSGNTIYF.

The CDR3 DNA reads TGTGCCAGCAGCTTAAACCAGCTAGCGGTCTTCGGTGACCAGCCCCAGCATTTT. It encodes CASSLNQLAVFGDQPQHF. The chain carries TRBV11-2 and TRBJ1-5; D unclear. The CDR3 is 18 amino acids. Germline assignment: CDR1 SGHAT and CDR2 FQNNGV. The V end was cut by 2 bases, the J end by 7 bases, with 24 bases between.

The CDR3 protein is CASSSGSVYTF. CDR3 in DNA: TGTGCCAGTTCCTCGGGGTCAGTGTACACCTTC. The V gene is TRBV19, the J gene TRBJ1-2; no reliable D call. The CDR3 has 11 residues. Looked up from germline, CDR1 is LNHDA and CDR2 is SQIVND (reference sequence). Trimming pared 8 bases from V and 11 bases from J, leaving 15 bases between.

The genes are TRBV7-2 and TRBJ2-5, with D tentatively TRBD2 (6 bases). V was cut by 8 bases and J by 6 bases, with 25 bases left in between. The CDR3 length is 16 residues. The germline V gene has CDR1 SGHTA and CDR2 FQGNSA. The CDR3 here is CASDLAGPVGGQTQYF. The DNA of the CDR3 is TGTGCCAGCGACCTGGCGGGGCCTGTAGGCGGTCAGACCCAGTACTTC.

The sample holds a few counts of this clone. The chain recombines TRBV28 with TRBJ1-2; TRBD1 agrees at 10 bases. The CDR3 contains 16 residues. Germline V gene data show CDR1 as MDHEN and CDR2 as SYDVKM. The ends lost 6 bases at V and 4 bases at J; junction bases unmatched: 11. The CDR3, as DNA: TGTGCCAGCAGGCAGACCGACAGGGGGCAGGCCTATGGCTACACCTTC. It is translated as CASRQTDRGQAYGYTF.

The rearrangement joins TRBV11-3 to TRBJ1-1, with D tentatively TRBD1 (5 bases). V lost 2 bases, J lost 4 bases, and 11 bases lay in between. Germline-derived CDR1 and CDR2 are SGHNT and YENEEA. CDR3 length: 14 amino acids. The CDR3 DNA sequence: TGTGCCAGCAGCTTAACCGGGACTCTCACTGAAGCTTTCTTT. This sequence encodes CASSLTGTLTEAFF.

V gene TRBV5-5 combines with J gene TRBJ1-4, with a weak D call TRBD1 (5 bases). Looked up from germline, CDR1 is SGHKS and CDR2 is YYEKEE (reference sequence). The CDR3 has 16 amino acids. V was clipped by 4 bases and J by 6 bases, with 19 bases between them. Here the CDR3 DNA reads TGTGCCAGCAGCCGGGGAGGGGTAGGGTCGGATGAAAAACTGTTTTTT. It encodes CASSRGGVGSDEKLFF.

This chain uses TRBV30 with TRBJ2-5, with a tentative D call TRBD2 (6 bases). The CDR3 is 12 residues long. Germline V gives CDR1 GTSNPN, CDR2 SVGIG (reference sequence). The V gene lost 7 bases and the J gene lost 3 bases, with 12 bases spanning the gap. CDR3: CALRTGEETQYF. The CDR3 nucleotides read TGTGCCTTAAGGACGGGGGAAGAGACCCAGTACTTC.

The chain couples TRBV5-1 to TRBJ1-1; TRBD1 matches 8 bases. The V segment lost 3 bases and the J segment 7 bases; nucleotides outside the gene matches: 11. CDR1 is SGHRS, CDR2 YFSETQ, per germline. This CDR3 is 15 amino acids long. The CDR3 sequence: CASSYLGTGNYEAFF. In DNA, the CDR3 is TGCGCCAGCAGCTACCTCGGGACAGGCAATTATGAAGCTTTCTTT. The variable domain in full, completed from reference TRBV5-1 and TRBJ1-1, reads KAGVTQTPRYLIKTRGQQVTLSCSPISGHRSVSWYQQTPGQGLQFLFEYFSETQRNKGNFPGRFSGRQFSNSRSEMNVSTLELGDSALYLCASSYLGTGNYEAFFGQGTRLTVV.

The chain's CDR3 is CATSRVGGGARETQYF. CDR3 in DNA: TGTGCCACCAGCAGGGTGGGCGGGGGGGCCCGGGAGACCCAGTACTTC. The V and J genes are TRBV15 and TRBJ2-5; 9 bases are shared with TRBD2. This CDR3 is built from 16 residues. CDR1 and CDR2 from the germline V gene are LNHNV and YYDKDF (reference sequence). V lost 3 bases and J lost 5; bases outside the gene matches: 10.

The rearrangement uses TRBV3-1 (or the pseudogene TRBV3-2) and TRBJ1-2, with 8 nucleotides matching TRBD1. V lost 4 bases and J lost 4; bases outside the gene matches: 11. The length of the CDR3 is 16 residues. The V gene's germline CDR1 is LGHDT and CDR2 YNNKEL (reference sequence). CDR3 DNA: TGTGCCAGCAGCCTGAGGACCGGGACAGGCCCCTATGGCTACACCTTC. This sequence encodes CASSLRTGTGPYGYTF.

This chain uses TRBV20-1 with TRBJ2-3, with 12 bases that match TRBD2. The CDR3 runs 16 residues. Germline CDR1 DFQATT, CDR2 SNEGSKA (reference sequence). The V gene end was trimmed by 3 bases and the J gene end by 2 bases; junction bases not matched to a gene: 6. Here the CDR3 reads CSASARTSGITDTQYF. CDR3 nucleotides: TGCAGTGCTAGTGCCCGGACTAGCGGGATCACAGATACGCAGTATTTT.

The rearrangement links TRBV18 to TRBJ2-7, with 8 positions matching TRBD1. There are 16 residues in the CDR3. Germline CDR1 and CDR2: KGHSH and LQKENI. The V gene end was trimmed by 5 bases and the J gene end by 3 bases; junction bases not matched to a gene: 12. CDR3 sequence: CASSTASGGARYEQYF. For the CDR3, the DNA is TGTGCCAGCTCAACCGCCTCAGGGGGCGCCCGCTACGAGCAGTACTTC.